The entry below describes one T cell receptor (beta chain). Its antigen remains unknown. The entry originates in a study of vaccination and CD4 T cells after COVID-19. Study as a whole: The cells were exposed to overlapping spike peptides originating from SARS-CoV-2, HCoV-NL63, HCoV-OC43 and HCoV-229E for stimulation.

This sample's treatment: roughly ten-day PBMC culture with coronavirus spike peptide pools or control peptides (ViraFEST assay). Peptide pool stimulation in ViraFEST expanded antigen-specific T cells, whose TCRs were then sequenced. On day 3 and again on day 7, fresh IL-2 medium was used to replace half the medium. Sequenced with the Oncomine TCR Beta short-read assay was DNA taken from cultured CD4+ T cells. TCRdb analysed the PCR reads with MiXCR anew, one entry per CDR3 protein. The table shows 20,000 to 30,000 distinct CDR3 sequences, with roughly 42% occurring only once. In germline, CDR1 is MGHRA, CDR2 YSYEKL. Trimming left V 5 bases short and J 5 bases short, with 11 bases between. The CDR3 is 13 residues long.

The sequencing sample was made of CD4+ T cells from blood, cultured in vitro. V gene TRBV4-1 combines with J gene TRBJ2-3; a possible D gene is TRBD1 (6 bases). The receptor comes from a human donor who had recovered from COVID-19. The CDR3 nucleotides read TGCGCCAGCAGCTCCCAGGGGAGAGATACGCAGTATTTT. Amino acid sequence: CASSSQGRDTQYF.